Sequencing of this T cell receptor beta chain was carried out in a study of cytomegalovirus exposure and HLA in healthy donors. Study context: The Caucasian-associated ancestry cluster held 65% to 90% of approximately 400 genotyped donors.

Vbeta (60) and Jbeta (13) primers were used in the PCR. Per the original data handling: There were some 87 million unique TCR beta chains by a later count, and some 11 million of them were shared. Sequenced by immunoSEQ multiplex PCR; TCRdb stores in-frame clones only, minus some. That table is the source of V, J and clone size, and D and trimming were worked out from the DNA. The repertoire holds over 80,000 clones, with approximately 73% as singletons. This CDR3 has 14 amino acids. The V gene's germline CDR1 is SGHRS and CDR2 YFSETQ. With 2 bases removed from V and 8 bases from J, the gap between germline ends came to 14 bases.

The rearrangement links TRBV5-1 to TRBJ2-1, with D tentatively TRBD2 (6 bases). The clonotype comes from a man aged 40-50 years in good health and CMV-seronegative. The specimen was PBMCs. The CDR3 DNA is TGCGCCAGCAGCTTTCGGGGTCGGGGGTATGAGCAGTTCTTC. Translation gives CASSFRGRGYEQFF.